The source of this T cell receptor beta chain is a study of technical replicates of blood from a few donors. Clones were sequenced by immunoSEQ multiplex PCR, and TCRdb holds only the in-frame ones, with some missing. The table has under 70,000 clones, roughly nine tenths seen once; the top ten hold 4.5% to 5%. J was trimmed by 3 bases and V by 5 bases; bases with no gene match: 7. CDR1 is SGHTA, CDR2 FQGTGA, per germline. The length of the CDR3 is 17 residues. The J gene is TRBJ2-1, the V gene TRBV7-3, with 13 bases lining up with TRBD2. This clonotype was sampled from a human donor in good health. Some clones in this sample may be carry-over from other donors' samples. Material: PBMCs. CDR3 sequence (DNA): TGTGCCAGCAGCCTCTACCGGACTAGCGGGGGCTACAATGAGCAGTTCTTC. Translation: CASSLYRTSGGYNEQFF. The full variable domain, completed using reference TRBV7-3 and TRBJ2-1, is GAGVSQTPSNKVTEKGKYVELRCDPISGHTALYWYRQSLGQGPEFLIYFQGTGAADDSGLPNDRFFAVRPEGSVSTLKIQRTERGDSAVYLCASSLYRTSGGYNEQFFGPGTRLTVL.